The following is a TCR beta chain sequence with its context. The table came from immunoSEQ multiplex PCR; TCRdb's copy has only in-frame clones and leaves some out. The table includes some 1,600,000 clones, 95% to 99% detected once. This record belongs to a study of shared clonotypes between healthy human individuals. The CDR3 covers 13 residues. Deletions cut 2 bases from V and 2 bases from J, with 6 bases between. Per the germline V gene, CDR1 is MNHNY and CDR2 is SVGAGI (reference sequence). This TCR came from a man aged 30 to 39 in good health. The chain has TRBV6-6 and TRBJ1-2; D is undetermined. Material for sequencing was naive CD4+ T cells sorted from blood. Sample subset: CD45RA+ positively selected. The CDR3 bases are TGTGCCAGCAGTTACAGTATCAACTATGGCTACACCTTC. It encodes CASSYSINYGYTF.